The 11 T cell receptor beta chains given below trace back to one sample, sequenced in a study of T cells in Graves' hyperthyroidism and ophthalmopathy. RNA transcripts provided the source from which TCR beta CDR3 regions were amplified. The HTBI primer set served for first-round RT-PCR of the TCR CDR3. Via MiXCR, TCRdb re-called the multiplex PCR reads, giving one row per CDR3 protein. This table has over 500,000 distinct CDR3 sequences, approximately 49% appearing once. The sample was peripheral blood or thyroid tissue (not recorded which). Receptors were obtained from an adult woman with Graves' disease, either hyperthyroidism or ophthalmopathy (not recorded which).

This chain links TRBV6-2 or TRBV6-3 with TRBJ2-6; D remains unclear. CDR3 length equals 16 residues. Germline lookup yields CDR1 MNHEY and CDR2 SVGEGT. The V and J ends lost 6 bases and 2 bases respectively, with 14 bases between them. CDR3 protein: CASSPETWPGANVLTF. CDR3 nucleotides: TGTGCCAGCAGCCCCGAGACGTGGCCTGGGGCCAACGTCCTGACTTTC.

This clonotype was seen a single time. The chain carries TRBV7-9 and TRBJ1-5; no clear D. This CDR3 is 13 amino acids long. Germline CDR1 reads SEHNR; CDR2 reads FQNEAQ (reference sequence). V was clipped by 5 bases and J by 5 bases, with 10 bases between them. This CDR3 is CASSDGPDQPQHF. In DNA, the CDR3 is TGTGCCAGCAGCGATGGGCCTGATCAGCCCCAGCATTTT.

This clonotype was detected once. The rearrangement joins TRBV7-9 to TRBJ2-1; D gene uncertain. The CDR3 length is 13 residues. V dropped 5 bases and J dropped 5 bases, with 10 bases sitting between them. Germline CDR1 and CDR2: SEHNR and FQNEAQ (reference sequence). The CDR3 loop reads CASSPRADNEQFF. DNA of the CDR3: TGTGCCAGCAGCCCCCGCGCTGACAATGAGCAGTTCTTC.

In this sample, this clonotype turned up many times. The V gene is TRBV4-1, the J gene TRBJ2-7; D unresolved. Germline values: CDR1 MGHRA, CDR2 YSYEKL. CDR3 length equals 14 residues. V lost 2 bases and J 5 bases, leaving 13 bases between the germline ends. The CDR3 spells CASSQLTSNNEQYF. The DNA for the CDR3 is TGCGCCAGCAGCCAATTGACCAGCAACAACGAGCAGTACTTC.

The V call is TRBV20-1, the J call TRBJ2-5; TRBD2 is a possible D gene (5 bases). Trimming stripped 2 bases from V and 4 bases from J, with 11 bases between. This CDR3 region has 13 residues. CDR1 and CDR2 (germline): DFQATT, SNEGSKA (reference sequence). The CDR3 here is CSARRTETETQYF. CDR3 nucleotide sequence: TGCAGTGCTAGACGGACTGAAACAGAGACCCAGTACTTC.

As for this clonotype: The junction shows a germline mismatch at one end, possibly a read error. The rearrangement joins TRBV10-3 to TRBJ1-3; D call uncertain. Germline V gene lookup returns CDR1 ENHRY and CDR2 SYGVKD. The length of the CDR3 is 15 residues. CDR3 protein: CASSEQFGVGNTIYF. The DNA of the CDR3 is TGTGCCAGCAGTGAACAATTCGGAGTTGGAAACACCATATATTTT.

This clonotype showed up many times. Mismatch with germline at one junction end may stem from a read error. The chain uses TRBV7-9 and TRBJ2-5, with 10 bases lining up with TRBD1. This CDR3 is 15 amino acids long. In germline, CDR1 is SEHNR, CDR2 FQNEAQ (reference sequence). CDR3 sequence: CASSPRDRGQETQYF. The CDR3 DNA reads TGCGCCAGCAGCCCCCGGGACAGGGGTCAAGAGACCCAGTACTTC.

This clonotype was picked up many times. The chain employs TRBV2 and TRBJ1-2; 10 positions match TRBD1. The V gene end was trimmed by 4 bases and the J gene end by 8 bases; junction bases not matched to a gene: 4. Germline V gene sequence: CDR1 SNHLY, CDR2 FYNNEI. This CDR3 is built from 13 residues. This CDR3 is CASSGDRGEGYTF. As DNA, the CDR3 is TGTGCCAGCAGTGGGGACAGGGGAGAAGGCTACACCTTC.

Many counts were recorded for this clonotype. The gene calls are TRBV13 and TRBJ2-5; D assignment may be TRBD1 or TRBD2 (5 bases each). The germline CDR1 and CDR2 sequences are PRHDT and FYEKMQ (reference sequence). The germline V and J ends were trimmed by 5 bases and 4 bases, with 20 bases remaining between them. This CDR3 region has 16 residues. The CDR3 nucleotides read TGTGCCAGCAGCCGACTAAAAACCGGGACCGCAGAGACCCAGTACTTC. Its translation is CASSRLKTGTAETQYF.

To note about this clonotype: Being one base from a much bigger clone, this may be a read error. V is TRBV12-3 or TRBV12-4 and J is TRBJ1-1; D remains ambiguous. The CDR3 covers 11 residues. CDR3 sequence reads: CASSPRAEALF. DNA of the CDR3: TGTGCCAGCAGCCCGCGGGCTGAAGCTCTCTTT.

The V call is TRBV25-1, the J call TRBJ2-5; D could derive from TRBD1 or TRBD2 (5 bases each). The CDR3 spans 12 residues. Per the germline V gene, CDR1 is MGHDK and CDR2 is SYGVNS. In DNA form, the CDR3 reads TGTGCTAGGACGGGGCCCCAAGAGACCCAGTACTTC. This sequence encodes CARTGPQETQYF. The full variable domain, with the rest looked up from reference TRBV25-1 and TRBJ2-5, is EADIYQTPRYLVIGTGKKITLECSQTMGHDKMYWYQQDPGMELHLIHYSYGVNSTEKGDLSSESTVSRIRTEHFPLTLESARPSHTSQYLCARTGPQETQYFGPGTRLLVL.